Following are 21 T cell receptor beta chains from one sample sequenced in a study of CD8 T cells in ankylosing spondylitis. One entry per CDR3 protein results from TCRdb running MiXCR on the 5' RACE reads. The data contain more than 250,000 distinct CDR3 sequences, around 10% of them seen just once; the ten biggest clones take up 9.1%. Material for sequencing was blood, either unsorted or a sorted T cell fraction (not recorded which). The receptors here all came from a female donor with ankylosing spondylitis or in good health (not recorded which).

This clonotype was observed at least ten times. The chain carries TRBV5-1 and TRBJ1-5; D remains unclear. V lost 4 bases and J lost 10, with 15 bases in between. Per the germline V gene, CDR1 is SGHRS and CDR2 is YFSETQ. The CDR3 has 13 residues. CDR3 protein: CASSNGWGSPQHF. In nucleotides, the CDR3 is TGCGCCAGCAGCAATGGGTGGGGTTCCCCCCAGCATTTT.

The CDR3 protein is CSVAGRQFF. CDR3 nucleotide sequence: TGCAGCGTTGCGGGTAGGCAGTTCTTC. The V gene is TRBV29-1, the J gene TRBJ2-1, with unresolved D. There are 9 residues in the CDR3. Trimming removed 4 bases at V and 12 bases at J, with 7 bases between. The germline V gene has CDR1 SQVTM and CDR2 ANQGSEA.

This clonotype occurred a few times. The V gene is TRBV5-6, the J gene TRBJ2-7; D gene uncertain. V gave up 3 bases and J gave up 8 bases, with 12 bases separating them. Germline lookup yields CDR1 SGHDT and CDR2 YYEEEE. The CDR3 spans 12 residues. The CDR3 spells CASSSTEPQQYF. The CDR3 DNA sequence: TGTGCCAGCAGCTCCACTGAGCCTCAGCAGTACTTC.

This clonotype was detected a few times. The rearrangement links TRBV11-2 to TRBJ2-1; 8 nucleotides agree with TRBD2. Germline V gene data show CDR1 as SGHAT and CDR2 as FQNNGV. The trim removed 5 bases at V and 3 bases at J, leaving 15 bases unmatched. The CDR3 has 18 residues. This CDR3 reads CASSRGTSFWGGYNEQFF. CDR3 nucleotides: TGTGCCAGCAGCCGCGGGACTAGTTTTTGGGGGGGCTACAATGAGCAGTTCTTC.

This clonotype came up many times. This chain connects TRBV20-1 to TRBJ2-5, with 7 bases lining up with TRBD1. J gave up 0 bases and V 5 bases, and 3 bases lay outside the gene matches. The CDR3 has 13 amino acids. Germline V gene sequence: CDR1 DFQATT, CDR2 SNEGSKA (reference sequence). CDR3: CSAPTGYQETQYF. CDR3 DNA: TGCAGTGCTCCGACAGGGTACCAAGAGACCCAGTACTTC.

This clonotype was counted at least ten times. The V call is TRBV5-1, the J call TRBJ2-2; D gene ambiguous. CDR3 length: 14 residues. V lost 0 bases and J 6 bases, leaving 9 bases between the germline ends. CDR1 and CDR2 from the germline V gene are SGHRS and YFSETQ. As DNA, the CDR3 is TGCGCCAGCAGCTTGGTTTTGGATCCCGGGGAGCTGTTTTTT. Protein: CASSLVLDPGELFF.

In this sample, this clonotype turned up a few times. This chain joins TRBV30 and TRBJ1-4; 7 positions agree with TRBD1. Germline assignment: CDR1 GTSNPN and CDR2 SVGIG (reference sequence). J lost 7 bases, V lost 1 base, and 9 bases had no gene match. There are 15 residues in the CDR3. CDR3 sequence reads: CAWSALTGIGEKLFF. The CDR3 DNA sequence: TGTGCCTGGAGTGCCCTGACAGGGATTGGTGAAAAACTGTTTTTT.

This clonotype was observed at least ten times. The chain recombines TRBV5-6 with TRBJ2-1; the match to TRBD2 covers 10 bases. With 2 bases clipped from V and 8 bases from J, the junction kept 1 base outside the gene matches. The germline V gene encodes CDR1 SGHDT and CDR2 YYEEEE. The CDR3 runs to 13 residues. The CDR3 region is CASSFGTSDEQFF. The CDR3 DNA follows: TGTGCCAGCAGCTTCGGGACTAGCGATGAGCAGTTCTTC. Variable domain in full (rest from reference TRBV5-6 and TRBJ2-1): DAGVTQSPTHLIKTRGQQVTLRCSPKSGHDTVSWYQQALGQGPQFIFQYYEEEERQRGNFPDRFSGHQFPNYSSELNVNALLLGDSALYLCASSFGTSDEQFFGPGTRLTVL.

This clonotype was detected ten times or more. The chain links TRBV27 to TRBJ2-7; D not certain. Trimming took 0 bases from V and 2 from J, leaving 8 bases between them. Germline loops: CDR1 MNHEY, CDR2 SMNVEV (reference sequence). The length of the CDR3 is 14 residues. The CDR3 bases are TGTGCCAGCAGTTTATCGTTGAAGCCCTACGAGCAGTACTTC. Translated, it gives CASSLSLKPYEQYF.

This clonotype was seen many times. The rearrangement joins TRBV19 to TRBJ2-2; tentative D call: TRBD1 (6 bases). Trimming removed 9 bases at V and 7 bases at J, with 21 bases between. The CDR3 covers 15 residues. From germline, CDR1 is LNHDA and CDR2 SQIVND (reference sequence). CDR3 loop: CASNPALGDIGELFF. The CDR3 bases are TGTGCCAGCAATCCTGCCCTGGGGGACATCGGGGAGCTGTTTTTT.

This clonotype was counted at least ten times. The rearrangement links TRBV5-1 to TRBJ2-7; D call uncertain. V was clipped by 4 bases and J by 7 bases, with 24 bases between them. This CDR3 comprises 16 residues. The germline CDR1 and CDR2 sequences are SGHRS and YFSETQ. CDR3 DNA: TGCGCCAGCAGCCCACTTGGGTCTAATCTTAACTCTGAGCAGTACTTC. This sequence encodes CASSPLGSNLNSEQYF.

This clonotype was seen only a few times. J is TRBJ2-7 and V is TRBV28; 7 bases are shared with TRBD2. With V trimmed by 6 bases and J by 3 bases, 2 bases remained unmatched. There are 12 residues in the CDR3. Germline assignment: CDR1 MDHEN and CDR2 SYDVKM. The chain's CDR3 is CASRGGIYEQYF. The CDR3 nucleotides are TGTGCCAGCAGGGGAGGGATCTACGAGCAGTACTTC.

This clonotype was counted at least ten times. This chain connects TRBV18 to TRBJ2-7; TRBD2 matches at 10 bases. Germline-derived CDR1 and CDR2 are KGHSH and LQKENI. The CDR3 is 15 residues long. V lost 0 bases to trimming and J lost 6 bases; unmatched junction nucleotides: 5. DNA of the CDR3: TGTGCCAGCTCACCACCAAGCGGGAGGGCCCGCGAGCAGTACTTC. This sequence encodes CASSPPSGRAREQYF.

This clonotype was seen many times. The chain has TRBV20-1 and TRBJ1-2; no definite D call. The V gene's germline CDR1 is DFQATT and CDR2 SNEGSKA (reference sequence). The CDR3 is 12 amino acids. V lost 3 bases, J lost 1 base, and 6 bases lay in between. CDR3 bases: TGCAGTGCTAGCGTCAGTAACTATGGCTACACCTTC. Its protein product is CSASVSNYGYTF.

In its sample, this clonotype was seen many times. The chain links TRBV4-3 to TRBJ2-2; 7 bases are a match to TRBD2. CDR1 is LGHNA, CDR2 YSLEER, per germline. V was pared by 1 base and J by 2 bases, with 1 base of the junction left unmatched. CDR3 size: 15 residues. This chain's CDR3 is CASSQGTSNTGELFF. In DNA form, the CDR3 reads TGCGCCAGCAGCCAAGGGACTAGTAACACCGGGGAGCTGTTTTTT.

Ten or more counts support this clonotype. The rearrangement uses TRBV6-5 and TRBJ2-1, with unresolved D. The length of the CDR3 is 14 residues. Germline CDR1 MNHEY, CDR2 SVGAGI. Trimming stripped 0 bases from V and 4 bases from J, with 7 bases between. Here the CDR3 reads CASSYSTKYNEQFF. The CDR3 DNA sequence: TGTGCCAGCAGTTACTCGACCAAATACAATGAGCAGTTCTTC.

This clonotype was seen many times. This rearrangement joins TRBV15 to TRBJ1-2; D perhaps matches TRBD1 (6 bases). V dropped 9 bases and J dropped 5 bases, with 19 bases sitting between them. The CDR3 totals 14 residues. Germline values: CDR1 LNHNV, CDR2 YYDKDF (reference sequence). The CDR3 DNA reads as TGTGCCACAAGGGGGGGGGCCGACCCTTATGGCTACACCTTC. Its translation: CATRGGADPYGYTF.

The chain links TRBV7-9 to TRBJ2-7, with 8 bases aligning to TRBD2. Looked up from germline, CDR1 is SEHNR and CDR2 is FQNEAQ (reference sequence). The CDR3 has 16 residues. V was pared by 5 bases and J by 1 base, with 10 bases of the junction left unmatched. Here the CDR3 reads CASSHEGLAVSYEQYF. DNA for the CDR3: TGTGCCAGCAGCCACGAAGGACTAGCAGTATCCTACGAGCAGTACTTC.

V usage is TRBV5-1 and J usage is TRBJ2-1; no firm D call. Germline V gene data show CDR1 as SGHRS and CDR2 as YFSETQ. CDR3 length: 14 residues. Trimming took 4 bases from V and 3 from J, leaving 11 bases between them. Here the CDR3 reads CASSPGYDYNEQFF. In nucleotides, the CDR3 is TGCGCCAGCAGCCCGGGTTACGACTACAATGAGCAGTTCTTC.

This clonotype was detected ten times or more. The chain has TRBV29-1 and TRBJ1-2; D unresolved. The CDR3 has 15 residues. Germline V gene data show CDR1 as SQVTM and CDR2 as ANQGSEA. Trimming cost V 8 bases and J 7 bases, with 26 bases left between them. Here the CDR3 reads CSIPSETQPPIGYTF. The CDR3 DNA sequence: TGCAGCATCCCCAGTGAAACTCAACCACCTATTGGCTACACCTTC. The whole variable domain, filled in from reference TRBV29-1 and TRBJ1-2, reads SAVISQKPSRDICQRGTSLTIQCQVDSQVTMMFWYRQQPGQSLTLIATANQGSEATYESGFVIDKFPISRPNLTFSTLTVSNMSPEDSSIYLCSIPSETQPPIGYTFGSGTRLTVV.

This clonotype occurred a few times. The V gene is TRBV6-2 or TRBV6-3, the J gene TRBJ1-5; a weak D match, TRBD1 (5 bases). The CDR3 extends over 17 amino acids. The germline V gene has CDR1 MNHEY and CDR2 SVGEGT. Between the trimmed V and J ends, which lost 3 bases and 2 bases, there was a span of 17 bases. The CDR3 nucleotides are TGTGCCAGCAGTTATACCGAACTCGGGGCAGGCAATCAGCCCCAGCATTTT. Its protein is CASSYTELGAGNQPQHF.